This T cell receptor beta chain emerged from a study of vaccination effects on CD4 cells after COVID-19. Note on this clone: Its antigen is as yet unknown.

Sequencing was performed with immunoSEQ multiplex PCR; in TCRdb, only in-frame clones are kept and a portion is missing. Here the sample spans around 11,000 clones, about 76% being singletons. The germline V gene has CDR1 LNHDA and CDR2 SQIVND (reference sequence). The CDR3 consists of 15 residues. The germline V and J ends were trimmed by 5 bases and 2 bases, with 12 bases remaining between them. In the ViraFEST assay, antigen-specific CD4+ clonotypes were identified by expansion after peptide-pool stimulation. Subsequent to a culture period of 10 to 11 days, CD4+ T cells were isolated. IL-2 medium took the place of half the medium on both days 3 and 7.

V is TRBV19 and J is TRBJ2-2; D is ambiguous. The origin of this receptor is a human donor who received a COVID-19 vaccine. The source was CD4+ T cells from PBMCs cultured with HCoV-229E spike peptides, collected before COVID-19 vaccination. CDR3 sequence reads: CASSPRAINTGELFF. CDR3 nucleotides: TGTGCCAGTAGTCCCCGAGCGATTAACACCGGGGAGCTGTTTTTT.